Following are 32 T cell receptor beta chains from one sample sequenced in a study of T cell responses to AZD1222 COVID-19 vaccine. The method was immunoSEQ multiplex PCR; TCRdb's version includes in-frame clones alone and lacks a portion of them. The sample records about 86,000 clones, approximately 89% being singletons. The sequencing used peripheral blood, collected 28 days after the second AZD1222 dose. The receptors here all came from an adult who received the AZD1222 COVID-19 vaccine.

The chain combines TRBV30 with TRBJ2-2; D is unresolved. The CDR3 is 15 residues long. The V and J ends lost 0 bases and 4 bases respectively, with 12 bases between them. The germline CDR1 and CDR2 sequences are GTSNPN and SVGIG (reference sequence). This CDR3 is CAWSVGLPGTGELFF. The CDR3 coding sequence is TGTGCCTGGAGTGTTGGCCTCCCGGGCACCGGGGAGCTGTTTTTT.

The V call is TRBV7-6, the J call TRBJ2-7, with 9 positions matching TRBD1. V lost 2 bases and J lost 4; bases outside the gene matches: 12. Germline V lookup: CDR1 SGHVS, CDR2 FNYEAQ. The CDR3 contains 17 residues. CDR3 sequence: CASSLPRTGVSEYEQYF. The CDR3 nucleotides are TGTGCCAGCAGCTTACCGCGGACAGGGGTATCGGAGTACGAGCAGTACTTC.

This chain joins TRBV30 and TRBJ1-3, with a weak D call TRBD1 (6 bases). Deletions cut 3 bases from V and 0 bases from J, with 9 bases between. The CDR3 runs to 14 residues. CDR1 is GTSNPN, CDR2 SVGIG, per germline (reference sequence). The CDR3 here is CAWRADSSGNTIYF. CDR3 nucleotides: TGTGCCTGGAGGGCGGACAGCTCTGGAAACACCATATATTTT.

This chain joins TRBV11-2 and TRBJ2-3, with D maybe TRBD2 (6 bases). The CDR3 runs 15 residues. V shed 5 bases and J shed 2 bases, with 14 bases lying between them. CDR1 and CDR2 (germline): SGHAT, FQNNGV. CDR3 in DNA: TGTGCCAGCAGCCAGCAGCGGGTTGCCACAGATACGCAGTATTTT. Translated: CASSQQRVATDTQYF.

J is TRBJ1-5 and V is TRBV7-9; 7 bases are a match to TRBD1. Germline V gene sequence: CDR1 SEHNR, CDR2 FQNEAQ (reference sequence). The CDR3 is made up of 12 amino acids. Trimming cost V 7 bases and J 10 bases; bases outside gene matches: 7. CDR3 DNA: TGTGCCAGCACAAGACAGGGACAACCCCAGCATTTT. Translation gives CASTRQGQPQHF.

This chain uses TRBV27 with TRBJ2-6; possibly TRBD1 for D (6 bases). Trimming took 4 bases from V and 0 from J, leaving 25 bases between them. The CDR3 has 21 amino acids. CDR1 and CDR2 from the germline V gene are MNHEY and SMNVEV (reference sequence). The CDR3 is CASSYSHPGTPTLSGANVLTF. The CDR3 DNA is TGTGCCAGCAGTTACAGCCACCCCGGGACACCTACCCTCTCTGGGGCCAACGTCCTGACTTTC.

The V call is TRBV27, the J call TRBJ1-2; TRBD1 matches at 7 bases. The CDR3 totals 17 residues. Germline CDR1 and CDR2: MNHEY and SMNVEV (reference sequence). V lost 2 bases to trimming and J lost 6 bases; unmatched junction nucleotides: 15. The CDR3, as DNA: TGTGCCAGCAGTTTAGGTCCCGGGACAGATTTCAGGGATGGCTACACCTTC. Translation gives CASSLGPGTDFRDGYTF.

The V gene is TRBV29-1, the J gene TRBJ1-4, with unresolved D. Deletions cut 4 bases from V and 0 bases from J, with 3 bases between. The CDR3 has 12 amino acids. Germline V gene lookup returns CDR1 SQVTM and CDR2 ANQGSEA. CDR3 nucleotides: TGCAGCGTTGTTGCAACTAATGAAAAACTGTTTTTT. As protein: CSVVATNEKLFF.

The J gene is TRBJ1-5, the V gene TRBV20-1, with D perhaps TRBD1 (5 bases). Germline CDR1 and CDR2: DFQATT and SNEGSKA (reference sequence). This CDR3 region has 13 residues. The V and J ends lost 3 bases and 7 bases respectively, with 13 bases between them. CDR3 nucleotide sequence: TGCAGTGCTAGTCTTCAGGGTTCACAGCCCCAGCATTTT. Translation: CSASLQGSQPQHF.

This chain connects TRBV7-3 to TRBJ2-2; 8 bases agree with TRBD2. This CDR3 has 15 residues. Per germline, CDR1 SGHTA and CDR2 FQGTGA. V dropped 4 bases and J dropped 2; count of bases not matched to a gene: 3. The CDR3 region is CASSSTSDNTGELFF. The CDR3, as DNA: TGTGCCAGCAGCTCGACTAGCGATAACACCGGGGAGCTGTTTTTT.

The chain carries TRBV19 and TRBJ1-1; possible D gene TRBD1, 6 bases. CDR3 size: 14 residues. V was shortened by 3 bases and J by 6 bases, with 14 bases between the two germline ends. Germline V gives CDR1 LNHDA, CDR2 SQIVND (reference sequence). The CDR3 DNA follows: TGTGCCAGTAGTATTGACAGGAGGGCCCCTGAAGCTTTCTTT. Protein: CASSIDRRAPEAFF.

On this clone itself: At one end the junction does not follow the germline gene, possibly because of a read error. This chain joins TRBV7-7 and TRBJ2-5; no firm D call. The CDR3 has 13 residues. The germline V gene has CDR1 SSHAT and CDR2 FNYEAQ (reference sequence). CDR3 sequence: CASSLAPQETQYF. The CDR3 DNA is TGTGCTAGCAGCTTAGCCCCTCAAGAGACCCAGTACTTC.

The J gene is TRBJ1-2, the V gene TRBV11-2; tentative D call: TRBD1 (5 bases). In germline, CDR1 is SGHAT, CDR2 FQNNGV. The CDR3 has 17 residues. V lost 1 base and J lost 3, with 18 bases in between. CDR3 nucleotide sequence: TGTGCCAGCAGCTTAGCTGGGGCAGGAGCCTCATACTATGGCTACACCTTC. It yields the protein CASSLAGAGASYYGYTF.

V and J are TRBV7-9 and TRBJ1-4; D is perhaps TRBD1 (5 bases). V shed 3 bases and J shed 0 bases, with 11 bases lying between them. The CDR3 loop spans 16 amino acids. CDR1 is SEHNR and CDR2 is FQNEAQ in the germline V gene (reference sequence). The DNA for the CDR3 is TGTGCCAGCAGCTTGCTTTCAGGGTCAACTAATGAAAAACTGTTTTTT. This translates into CASSLLSGSTNEKLFF.

The rearrangement links TRBV11-2 to TRBJ2-7; D could derive from TRBD1 or TRBD2 (5 bases each). V lost 1 base and J lost 5, with 12 bases in between. CDR1 is SGHAT, CDR2 FQNNGV, per germline. The CDR3 loop spans 14 amino acids. CDR3: CASSLGGGPDEQYF. The DNA for the CDR3 is TGTGCCAGCAGCTTAGGGGGCGGGCCCGACGAGCAGTACTTC.

This chain uses TRBV7-9 with TRBJ2-7; D is uncertain. The length of the CDR3 is 14 residues. Germline values: CDR1 SEHNR, CDR2 FQNEAQ (reference sequence). Trimming took 6 bases from V and 5 from J, leaving 17 bases between them. The DNA of the CDR3 is TGTGCCAGCAGTTCATCATGGGGTCGGAACGAGCAGTACTTC. Translated, it gives CASSSSWGRNEQYF.

The chain links TRBV28 to TRBJ1-6; TRBD1 aligns across 7 bases. Germline loops: CDR1 MDHEN, CDR2 SYDVKM. Trimming cost V 1 base and J 2 bases; bases outside gene matches: 5. The CDR3 is 17 residues long. The CDR3 DNA reads as TGTGCCAGCAGTTTATACTCCGGGACAGCCTATAATTCACCCCTCCACTTT. As protein: CASSLYSGTAYNSPLHF. Drawing the rest from reference TRBV28 and TRBJ1-6, the complete variable domain is DVKVTQSSRYLVKRTGEKVFLECVQDMDHENMFWYRQDPGLGLRLIYFSYDVKMKEKGDIPEGYSVSREKKERFSLILESASTNQTSMYLCASSLYSGTAYNSPLHFGNGTRLTVT.

V is TRBV3-1 (or the pseudogene TRBV3-2) and J is TRBJ2-1; 9 bases agree with TRBD2. Germline V gene data show CDR1 as LGHDT and CDR2 as YNNKEL (reference sequence). CDR3 size: 15 residues. J gave up 7 bases and V 6 bases, and 10 bases lay outside the gene matches. The CDR3 loop reads CASSPQRGGGNEQFF. The CDR3 DNA is TGTGCCAGCAGTCCCCAGCGCGGGGGGGGGAATGAGCAGTTCTTC.

The J gene is TRBJ2-3, the V gene TRBV27; TRBD2 matches at 12 bases. The germline V gene encodes CDR1 MNHEY and CDR2 SMNVEV (reference sequence). This CDR3 contains 14 residues. The V and J ends lost 10 bases and 2 bases, in that order; junction bases with no gene match: 4. CDR3 sequence reads: CATGLAGFTDTQYF. CDR3 DNA: TGTGCCACCGGACTAGCGGGGTTCACAGATACGCAGTATTTT.

The rearrangement links TRBV7-2 to TRBJ1-1; perhaps TRBD1 as D (6 bases). Germline V lookup: CDR1 SGHTA, CDR2 FQGNSA. The CDR3 covers 14 residues. The V end lost 3 bases, the J end lost 5 bases, and 13 bases lay between the germline ends. Here the CDR3 reads CASSFLQGWTEAFF. CDR3 in DNA: TGTGCCAGCAGCTTCTTGCAGGGGTGGACTGAAGCTTTCTTT.

This chain connects TRBV6-5 to TRBJ1-5; perhaps TRBD1 as D (5 bases). Germline V CDR1 and CDR2: MNHEY, SVGAGI. The V and J ends lost 2 bases and 2 bases respectively, with 10 bases between them. This CDR3 has 15 amino acids. The CDR3 DNA sequence: TGTGCCAGCAGTTACCGAGGGGACGGCAATCAGCCCCAGCATTTT. Its protein is CASSYRGDGNQPQHF.

V and J are TRBV5-5 and TRBJ1-5; 10 bases map to TRBD1. Germline V gene data show CDR1 as SGHKS and CDR2 as YYEKEE (reference sequence). The V and J ends lost 5 bases and 2 bases, in that order; junction bases with no gene match: 4. The length of the CDR3 is 15 residues. CDR3 in DNA: TGTGCCAGCAGAGAGGGACAGGGGCGCAATCAGCCCCAGCATTTT. It is translated as CASREGQGRNQPQHF.

V is TRBV27 and J is TRBJ1-3; 8 bases map to TRBD1. This CDR3 comprises 16 residues. Trimming took 5 bases from V and 0 from J; bases not matched to a gene: 6. The germline V gene encodes CDR1 MNHEY and CDR2 SMNVEV (reference sequence). DNA for the CDR3: TGTGCCAGCAGTATGGGACAGGAGAGCTCTGGAAACACCATATATTTT. This gives the protein CASSMGQESSGNTIYF.

V and J are TRBV7-9 and TRBJ2-1; 8 bases fit TRBD1. The CDR3 covers 15 residues. Germline V lookup: CDR1 SEHNR, CDR2 FQNEAQ (reference sequence). With 5 bases clipped from V and 8 bases from J, the junction kept 11 bases outside the gene matches. The DNA of the CDR3 is TGTGCCAGCAGCCCCGGACAGGGCCGGGGAGATGAGCAGTTCTTC. Translation gives CASSPGQGRGDEQFF.

The rearrangement joins TRBV10-3 to TRBJ1-1, with D uncertain. The CDR3 spans 12 residues. The V and J ends lost 10 bases and 0 bases respectively, with 9 bases between them. Germline CDR1 reads ENHRY; CDR2 reads SYGVKD. Written as DNA, the CDR3 is TGTGCCAGGACCGAAATGAACACTGAAGCTTTCTTT. Encoded protein: CARTEMNTEAFF.

This chain links TRBV6-5 with TRBJ2-7; 9 nucleotides agree with TRBD2. The CDR3 contains 12 residues. The V gene's germline CDR1 is MNHEY and CDR2 SVGAGI. The ends lost 10 bases at V and 4 bases at J; junction bases unmatched: 5. The CDR3 loop reads CATRRGGYEQYV. As DNA, the CDR3 is TGTGCCACCAGGCGGGGGGGTTACGAGCAGTACGTC.

J is TRBJ1-2 and V is TRBV25-1; D might be TRBD1 (5 bases). CDR1 is MGHDK and CDR2 is SYGVNS in the germline V gene. The CDR3 runs 17 residues. The V end lost 0 bases, the J end lost 0 bases, and 14 bases lay between the germline ends. CDR3 coding DNA: TGTGCCAGCAGTGAATACCCTTCCGGGGGAGCTAACTATGGCTACACCTTC. This codes for CASSEYPSGGANYGYTF.

This CDR3 reads CASSQELVGGNSPLHF. In DNA, the CDR3 is TGCGCCAGCAGCCAAGAGTTAGTGGGGGGTAATTCACCCCTCCACTTT. This chain connects TRBV4-3 to TRBJ1-6, with a possible D match to TRBD1 (5 bases). V was clipped by 0 bases and J by 6 bases, with 12 bases between them. This CDR3 contains 16 residues. Germline CDR1 reads LGHNA; CDR2 reads YSLEER.

This chain connects TRBV10-3 to TRBJ1-1; the match to TRBD1 covers 8 bases. This CDR3 is built from 20 residues. Losses at the gene ends were 4 bases for V and 1 base for J; bases not matched to a gene: 20. The V gene's germline CDR1 is ENHRY and CDR2 SYGVKD. As DNA, the CDR3 is TGTGCCATCAGTGCCCTTTCCGGGACAGGCCCATCACAGGGGAACACTGAAGCTTTCTTT. This sequence encodes CAISALSGTGPSQGNTEAFF.

This sequence joins TRBV4-2 and TRBJ2-3; D not resolved. CDR3 length equals 17 residues. The germline V and J ends were trimmed by 0 bases and 2 bases, with 15 bases remaining between them. Germline CDR1 LGHNA, CDR2 YNFKEQ. For the CDR3, the DNA is TGTGCCAGCAGCCAAGATTTCCGAGACAAGGCCACAGATACGCAGTATTTT. Amino acid sequence: CASSQDFRDKATDTQYF.

V gene TRBV5-6 combines with J gene TRBJ1-1; D may be TRBD1 (5 bases). Germline-derived CDR1 and CDR2 are SGHDT and YYEEEE. The CDR3 loop spans 14 amino acids. Trimming left V 4 bases short and J 3 bases short, with 13 bases between. The CDR3 is CASSLDPGDTEAFF. The CDR3 DNA reads TGTGCCAGCAGCCTGGACCCGGGGGACACTGAAGCTTTCTTT.

This chain connects TRBV20-1 to TRBJ1-4; a possible D gene is TRBD1 (5 bases). V lost 5 bases and J 6 bases, leaving 7 bases between the germline ends. Germline CDR1 and CDR2: DFQATT and SNEGSKA (reference sequence). The CDR3 has 11 residues. The CDR3 protein is CSAGTDEKLFF. In nucleotides, the CDR3 is TGCAGTGCTGGGACGGATGAAAAACTGTTTTTT.